This T cell receptor beta chain appears in the sequencing data of a study of PD-1 blockade in classical Hodgkin lymphoma. Study results and limitations: Baseline TCR diversity was reportedly lower in newly diagnosed patients than in healthy donors. It was reported as lower still in relapsed/refractory patients.

To note about this clone: The antigen remains undetermined.

Noted time point: newly diagnosed, previously untreated cHL patient sample. Germline V gene lookup returns CDR1 MNHNS and CDR2 SASEGT. The CDR3 totals 12 residues. The V end was cut by 4 bases, the J end by 3 bases, with 7 bases between. TCRdb's table, derived via immunoSEQ multiplex PCR, lists solely in-frame clones and lacks some. The sample yields tens of thousands of clones, approximately 90% seen once. The V gene is TRBV6-1, the J gene TRBJ2-7; D possibly corresponds to TRBD1 (5 bases). Sequenced sample: peripheral blood mononuclear cells (PBMCs). This TCR derives from a human donor with classical Hodgkin lymphoma. The CDR3 DNA follows: TGTGCCAGCAGTGGTCAGGGCTACGAGCAGTACGTC. This translates into CASSGQGYEQYV.